This T cell receptor (beta chain) originates from a study of blood T cell repertoires in COVID-19. Study-wide background: The United States, Italy and Spain were the sources of the acute and convalescent COVID-19 samples. PBMCs, B-cell-depleted T cells, or T cells were the source of the cDNA or gDNA that made up the material.

From germline, CDR1 is MGHDK and CDR2 SYGVNS. Trimming took 8 bases from V and 4 from J, leaving 11 bases between them. The CDR3 consists of 12 residues. Enrolled through a virtual design, the participants were between roughly 18 and 95 years of age and came from some 25 US areas. Produced via immunoSEQ multiplex PCR; TCRdb's table is partial and in-frame only. The sample carries about 250,000 clones, over 75% recorded once. The chain combines TRBV25-1 with TRBJ2-5; no clear D. Sequenced: PBMCs or T cells enriched from blood (not recorded which). The TCR sequence derives from a woman aged 25 to 45 who had recovered from COVID-19. The CDR3 nucleotides read TGTGCCAGCGCCCTTCTAGGAGAGACCCAGTACTTC. Encoded protein: CASALLGETQYF.